The subject of this entry is one T cell receptor (beta chain). Antigen specificity is unknown. Generated by immunoSEQ multiplex PCR, the TCRdb table keeps only in-frame clones and is missing some. The sample yields approximately 50,000 clones, approximately 88% seen once. Trimming left V 5 bases short and J 2 bases short, with 15 bases between. This CDR3 comprises 14 residues. From germline, CDR1 is SQVTM and CDR2 ANQGSEA. The sample comes from a study of T cell responses to AZD1222 COVID-19 vaccine. Overall study findings and caveats: Once two AZD1222 doses were given, Spike-specific TCR breadth and depth went up. Donors were chiefly white British, with a greater number of females, and clonal diversity was perhaps underestimated. The CD4 TCRs associated with vaccination extended across spike and predominated at 160-218 and 743-854. Scientists sampled the repertoires only once the peak T cell response had passed.

The sample here was peripheral blood, taken on day 0 of AZD1222 vaccination. This sequence joins TRBV29-1 and TRBJ1-1; D is unclear. The source of this sequence is an adult in good health. Written as DNA, the CDR3 is TGCAGCGTTTCGGGGAGCCTCGAAAACACTGAAGCTTTCTTT. Amino acid sequence: CSVSGSLENTEAFF.